This entry is about one T cell receptor beta chain. Its antigen specificity is not known. The record has no base qualities; no much larger clone is one base away. The CDR3 contains 16 residues, cysteine and phenylalanine counted. Only the CDR3 portion is preserved as DNA: 48 bases, with reading frame beginning at the first base. Here V drops 5 bases and J drops 0 bases, and the junction holds 7 bases not matched to any gene. CDR1 and CDR2 are drawn from the germline V gene (reference sequence): MNHEY, SMNVEV. These data come from a study of blood T cell repertoires in COVID-19 (TCRdb year 2020). About the investigation overall: Samples from collaborators originated in the United States, Italy and Spain and spanned both the acute and convalescent phases of COVID-19. The prospective study material was composed of cDNA or gDNA derived from T cells, B-cell-depleted T cells, or PBMCs. The dataset comprised deeply sampled blood TCRbeta repertoires from subjects exposed to, actively infected with, or recovered from COVID-19. The repertoires were released in a freely available public database meant as a resource for research on the immune response to SARS-CoV-2. Samples came from the ongoing ImmuneRACE study (first 160 participants) plus 1,254 subjects from 6 global collaborators. A de-identified subject ID, COVID-19 status, age in years and sex were almost always included in the sample metadata. Where available, HLA class I and class II types were taken from metadata supplied by the sample provider and were not determined by assay-based typing.

Study-wide conclusions, independent of this receptor: The amount of clinical and demographic metadata varied by source and participant and was provided uncurated.

Collaborating institutions collected whole blood in K2EDTA tubes following their own protocols. For TCRbeta analysis, collaborators shipped samples as frozen whole blood, isolated PBMCs, or DNA extracted from either of those sample types. TCRbeta CDR3 regions were amplified from genomic DNA by means of the immunoSEQ Assay, a bias-controlled multiplex PCR. The paper's processing steps were these. Within the assay, amplification of reference gene primers was used to estimate how many nucleated cells each sample contained. To quantify the absolute abundance of each unique TCRbeta CDR3 rearrangement, sequence reads were collapsed and filtered. For each sample, productive Simpson clonality was calculated as the square root of Simpson's diversity index across productive rearrangements. Not all clones reach the TCRdb copy of this immuneACCESS table, which keeps in-frame sequences only. Checked studies attribute under half of the gap to unresolved V genes and leave the rest unexplained. Clone size and V and J calls were adopted from that table, with D and trimming inferred from the DNA. Here the sample has over 400,000 clones; around 85% occur a single time. About 3.2% of the sample is held by the ten biggest clonotypes.

The chain was built from TRBV27 and TRBJ2-1, with TRBD2 matching 7 junction bases. Sequenced: peripheral blood. The sequence was collected from a human donor in a cohort sampled during active COVID-19. DNA sequence: TGTGCCAGCAGTCCAGTAGCGGGTAGCTCCTACAATGAGCAGTTCTTC. The encoded protein is CASSPVAGSSYNEQFF.